A selection of T cell receptor beta chains follows, all from one sample in a study of control samples from healthy donors and cancer patients. This table comes from immunoSEQ multiplex PCR, and its TCRdb copy is limited to in-frame clones, with some not included. The sample lists tens of thousands of clones, about 80% occurring once. Sequences were obtained from PBMCs. These receptors were taken from a woman aged 45-59 years with lung cancer. CDR3s include the opening cysteine and the closing phenylalanine or tryptophan. D genes are given only for firm matches. Expanded clones are given a class, and other clones once, few, many or no size at all.

J | size | D | V | length | DNA | CDR3
TRBJ2-7 | NA | NA | TRBV27 | 14 | TGTGCCAGCAACACCCGGGGGCCCGGCTACGAGCAGTATTTC | CASNTRGPGYEQYF
TRBJ1-2 | few | NA | TRBV2 | 14 | TGTGCCAGCACCCACCCGAGGGGGGCGCGAGGCTACACCTTC | CASTHPRGARGYTF
TRBJ2-5 | NA | NA | TRBV28 | 15 | TGTGCCAGCAGTTTACCCGGAAGGGGGTTGGAGACCCAGTACTTC | CASSLPGRGLETQYF
TRBJ2-7 | NA | NA | TRBV14 | 13 | TGTGCCAGCAGCCTATTGAGCTCCTACGAGCAGTACTTC | CASSLLSSYEQYF
TRBJ2-7 | NA | NA | TRBV11-3 | 13 | TGTGCCAGCAGCTTAGAACAGGTCTACGAGCAGTACTTC | CASSLEQVYEQYF
TRBJ2-3 | few | NA | TRBV2 | 15 | TGTGCCAGCACTAGGGGCGGGGTAGGGTCAGATACGCAGTATTTT | CASTRGGVGSDTQYF
TRBJ2-5 | NA | TRBD2 | TRBV4-3 | 15 | TGCGCCAGCAGCCAAGGGCGGGGGTACCAAGAGACCCAGTACTTC | CASSQGRGYQETQYF
TRBJ2-1 | NA | NA | TRBV7-3 | 13 | TGTGCCAGCAGCTTAAACCGAGTCAATGAGCAGTTCTTC | CASSLNRVNEQFF
TRBJ2-4 | NA | TRBD2 | TRBV12-5 | 16 | TGTGCTAGTGGACGTCCCGGACTAGCGGGCCTAAACATTCAGTACTTC | CASGRPGLAGLNIQYF
TRBJ1-2 | NA | NA | TRBV5-8 | 16 | TGTGCCAGCAGCCTACCTCGGACGGCGACGTTCTATGGCTACACCTTC | CASSLPRTATFYGYTF
TRBJ1-6 | NA | NA | TRBV5-1 | 16 | TGCGCCAGCAGCCCCGATGGGAGCTCCTATAATTCACCCCTCCACTTT | CASSPDGSSYNSPLHF
TRBJ1-2 | NA | NA | TRBV5-1 | 14 | TGCGCCAGCAGCTTGAGACAACCAGAGGATGGCTACACCTTC | CASSLRQPEDGYTF
TRBJ2-5 | NA | NA | TRBV2 | 14 | TGTGCCAGCAGTGAAGCTTTTCTAGGCGAGACCCAGTACTTC | CASSEAFLGETQYF